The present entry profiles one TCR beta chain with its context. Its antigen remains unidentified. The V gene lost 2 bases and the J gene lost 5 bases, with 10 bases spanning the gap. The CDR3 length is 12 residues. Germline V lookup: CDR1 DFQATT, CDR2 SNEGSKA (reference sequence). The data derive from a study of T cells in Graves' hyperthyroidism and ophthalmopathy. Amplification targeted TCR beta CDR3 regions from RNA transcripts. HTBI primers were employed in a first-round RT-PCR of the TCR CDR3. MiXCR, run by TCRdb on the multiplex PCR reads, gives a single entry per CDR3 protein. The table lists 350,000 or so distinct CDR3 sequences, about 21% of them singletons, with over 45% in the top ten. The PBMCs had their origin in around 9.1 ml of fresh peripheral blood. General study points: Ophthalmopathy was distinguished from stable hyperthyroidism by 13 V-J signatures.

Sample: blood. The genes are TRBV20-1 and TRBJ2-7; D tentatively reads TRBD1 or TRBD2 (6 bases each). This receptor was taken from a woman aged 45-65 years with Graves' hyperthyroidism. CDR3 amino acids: CSARKGGHEQYF. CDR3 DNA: TGCAGTGCTAGAAAGGGGGGCCACGAGCAGTACTTC.